Given below is one T cell receptor (beta chain) in context. The antigen is not known. The data belong to a study of shared clonotypes between healthy human individuals. Study-wide findings and caveats: Generally, estimated richness proved larger in naive subsets than it did in memory subsets. Non-shared clonotypes showed lower generation probabilities than clonotypes common to all four donors.

The CDR3 consists of 15 residues. The germline V gene has CDR1 KGHSH and CDR2 LQKENI. V trimming: 1 base; J trimming: 4 bases; junction bases outside the gene matches: 3. Repertoires were generated with immunoSEQ multiplex PCR, while TCRdb's copy carries only in-frame clones and drops some. The repertoire holds some 2,500,000 clones, with approximately 93% as singletons. Participating donors were healthy, HIV-negative adults free of recent acute infections or vaccinations. This chain links TRBV18 with TRBJ2-5; 10 bases line up with TRBD1. This clonotype originated in a man between 18 and 35 years old in good health. Some clones in this sample may be carry-over from other donors' samples. The source material was naive CD4+ T cells from PBMCs. Subset indicated: CD45RA+ positively selected. CDR3 sequence reads: CASSPRTGGTETQYF. DNA for the CDR3: TGTGCCAGCTCACCACGGACAGGGGGTACAGAGACCCAGTACTTC.